Sequencing of this TCR beta chain was carried out in a study of early stage breast cancer tumors. The ends were cut back, 1 base at V and 7 bases at J, with 20 bases in the middle. Germline CDR1 is SGHRS and CDR2 is YFSETQ. This CDR3 spans 16 amino acids. Method: immunoSEQ multiplex PCR; TCRdb's copy keeps in-frame clones and lacks some. The profile shows around 14,000 clones, over 60% of them singletons. The gene calls are TRBV5-1 and TRBJ2-5; either TRBD1 or TRBD2 may fit D (5 bases each). The source of this sequence is a person aged 45 to 59 with breast cancer. The sequencing input was normal breast tissue next to the tumor. CDR3 DNA: TGCGCCAGCAGCTTGATGGGACGGACCGATAGTGTGACCCAGTACTTC. This gives the protein CASSLMGRTDSVTQYF.